A single sample is the source of the 10 T cell receptor beta chains below, sequenced in a study of cytomegalovirus exposure and HLA in healthy donors. Profiled with immunoSEQ multiplex PCR; TCRdb holds only in-frame clones, not every one. Of 150,000 to 180,000 clones listed, about 82% are singletons. Input material: PBMCs. The receptors shown here come from a human donor in good health.

The rearrangement links TRBV30 to TRBJ1-1, with a weak D call TRBD1 (5 bases). The CDR3 has 17 amino acids. Germline values: CDR1 GTSNPN, CDR2 SVGIG (reference sequence). Trimming left V 2 bases short and J 1 base short, with 20 bases between. The CDR3 region has the DNA TGTGCCTGGAGTCGCGGGACCGTTCGTCCGACGAACACTGAAGCTTTCTTT. Residues: CAWSRGTVRPTNTEAFF.

The V gene is TRBV27, the J gene TRBJ2-5, with 8 bases lining up with TRBD1. V trimming: 8 bases; J trimming: 4 bases; junction bases outside the gene matches: 9. Germline V lookup: CDR1 MNHEY, CDR2 SMNVEV (reference sequence). CDR3 length: 14 residues. CDR3 in amino acids: CASPIDDRGETQYF. The DNA for the CDR3 is TGTGCCAGCCCTATTGATGACAGGGGAGAGACCCAGTACTTC.

This clone was found a few times. The chain combines TRBV6-4 with TRBJ2-1; 9 bases are shared with TRBD2. The V segment lost 0 bases and the J segment 7 bases; nucleotides outside the gene matches: 7. The CDR3 covers 16 residues. The germline V gene encodes CDR1 MRHNA and CDR2 SNTAGT. This CDR3 reads CASSDSRAGGGNEQFF. The CDR3 nucleotides read TGTGCCAGCAGTGACTCGAGAGCGGGAGGTGGGAATGAGCAGTTCTTC.

The chain uses TRBV7-2 and TRBJ1-6; D unclear. Trimming took 3 bases from V and 7 from J, leaving 13 bases between them. Germline CDR1 and CDR2: SGHTA and FQGNSA. The CDR3 covers 15 residues. CDR3 nucleotides: TGTGCCAGCAGCTTCAGACTCGGCCGGAATTCACCCCTCCACTTT. It is translated as CASSFRLGRNSPLHF.

This clone was recorded a few times. The genes are TRBV28 and TRBJ1-5; 7 positions agree with TRBD1. Germline CDR1 is MDHEN and CDR2 is SYDVKM. CDR3 length equals 12 residues. J was trimmed by 12 bases and V by 6 bases; bases with no gene match: 8. CDR3 loop: CASSRDSDHQHF. The CDR3 nucleotides read TGTGCCAGCAGCCGGGACAGCGACCACCAGCATTTT.

The chain is built from TRBV15 and TRBJ2-7; D perhaps matches TRBD2 (6 bases). V lost 0 bases to trimming and J lost 3 bases, with 18 bases between them. Per the germline V gene, CDR1 is LNHNV and CDR2 is YYDKDF (reference sequence). The CDR3 runs to 17 residues. The CDR3 DNA reads as TGTGCCACCAGCAGAGATAAAGGGACGGGACTGTTCTACGAGCAGTACTTC. This sequence encodes CATSRDKGTGLFYEQYF.

The CDR3 sequence: CASSGGQGSKNIQYF. As DNA, the CDR3 is TGTGCCAGCAGCGGGGGACAGGGAAGCAAAAACATTCAGTACTTC. This chain links TRBV9 with TRBJ2-4; 9 bases agree with TRBD1. With 3 bases clipped from V and 3 bases from J, the junction kept 4 bases outside the gene matches. The CDR3 runs 15 residues. CDR1 SGDLS and CDR2 YYNGEE come from the germline V gene.

The rearrangement joins TRBV4-3 to TRBJ1-2; unclear D gene. Trimming removed 1 base at V and 1 base at J, with 13 bases between. CDR3 length equals 16 residues. The germline V gene encodes CDR1 LGHNA and CDR2 YSLEER. CDR3: CASSQVPREGNYGYTF. The DNA of the CDR3 is TGCGCCAGCAGCCAAGTCCCCCGTGAGGGTAACTATGGCTACACCTTC.

In this sample, this clone turned up once. The chain couples TRBV11-2 to TRBJ2-3, with TRBD1 identical over 8 bases. Germline CDR1 and CDR2: SGHAT and FQNNGV. V lost 5 bases to trimming and J lost 8 bases; unmatched junction nucleotides: 3. This CDR3 has 12 amino acids. The CDR3 nucleotides are TGTGCCAGCAGCCTGACAGGGGTTACGCAGTATTTT. Protein product: CASSLTGVTQYF.

This clone appeared a single time. DNA of the CDR3: TGTGCCAGCGTAGGGGTTTCTGGGTATGGCTACACCTTC. Its translation is CASVGVSGYGYTF. The chain combines TRBV7-9 with TRBJ1-2; tentatively, D is TRBD1 (5 bases). The CDR3 has 13 amino acids. With 8 bases removed from V and 5 bases from J, the gap between germline ends came to 15 bases. Germline V lookup: CDR1 SEHNR, CDR2 FQNEAQ (reference sequence).